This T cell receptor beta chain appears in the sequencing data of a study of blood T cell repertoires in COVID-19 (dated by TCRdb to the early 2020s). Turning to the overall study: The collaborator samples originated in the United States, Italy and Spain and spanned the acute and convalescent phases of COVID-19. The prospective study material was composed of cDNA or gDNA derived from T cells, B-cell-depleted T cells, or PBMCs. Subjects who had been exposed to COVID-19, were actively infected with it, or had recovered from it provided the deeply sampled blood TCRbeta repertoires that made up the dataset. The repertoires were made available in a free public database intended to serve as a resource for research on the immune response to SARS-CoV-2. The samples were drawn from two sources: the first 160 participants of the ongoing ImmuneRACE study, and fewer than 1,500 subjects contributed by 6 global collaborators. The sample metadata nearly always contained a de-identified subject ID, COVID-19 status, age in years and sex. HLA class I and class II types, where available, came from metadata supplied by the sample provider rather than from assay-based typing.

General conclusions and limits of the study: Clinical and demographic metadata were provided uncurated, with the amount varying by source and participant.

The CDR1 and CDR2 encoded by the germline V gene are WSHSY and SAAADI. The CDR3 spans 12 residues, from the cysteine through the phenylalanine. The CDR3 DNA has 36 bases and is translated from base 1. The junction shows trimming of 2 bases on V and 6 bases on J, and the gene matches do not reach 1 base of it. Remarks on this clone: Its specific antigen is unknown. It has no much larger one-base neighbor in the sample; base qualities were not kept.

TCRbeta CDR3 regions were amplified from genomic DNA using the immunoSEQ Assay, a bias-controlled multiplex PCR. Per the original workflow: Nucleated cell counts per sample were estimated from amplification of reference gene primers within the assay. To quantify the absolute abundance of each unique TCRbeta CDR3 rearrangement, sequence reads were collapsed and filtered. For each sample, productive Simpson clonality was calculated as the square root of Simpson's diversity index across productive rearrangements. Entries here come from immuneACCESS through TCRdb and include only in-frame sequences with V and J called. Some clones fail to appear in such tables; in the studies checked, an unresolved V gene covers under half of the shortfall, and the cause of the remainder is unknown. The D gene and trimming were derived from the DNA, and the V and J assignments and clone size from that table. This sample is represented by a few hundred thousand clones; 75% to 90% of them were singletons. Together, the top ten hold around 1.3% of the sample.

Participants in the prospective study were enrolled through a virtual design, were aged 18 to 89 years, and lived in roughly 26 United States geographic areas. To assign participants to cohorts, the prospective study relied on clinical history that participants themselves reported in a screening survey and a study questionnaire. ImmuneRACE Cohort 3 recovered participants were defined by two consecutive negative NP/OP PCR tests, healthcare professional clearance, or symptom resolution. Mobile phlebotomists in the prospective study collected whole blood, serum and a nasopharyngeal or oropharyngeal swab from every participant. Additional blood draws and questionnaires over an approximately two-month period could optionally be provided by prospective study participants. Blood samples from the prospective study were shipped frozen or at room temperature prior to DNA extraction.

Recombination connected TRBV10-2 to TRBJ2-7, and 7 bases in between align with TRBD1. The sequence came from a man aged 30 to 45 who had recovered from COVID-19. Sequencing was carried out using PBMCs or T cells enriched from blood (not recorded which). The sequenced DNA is TGCGCCAGCAGTGAGAACAGGGGCGAGCAGTACTTC. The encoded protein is CASSENRGEQYF.